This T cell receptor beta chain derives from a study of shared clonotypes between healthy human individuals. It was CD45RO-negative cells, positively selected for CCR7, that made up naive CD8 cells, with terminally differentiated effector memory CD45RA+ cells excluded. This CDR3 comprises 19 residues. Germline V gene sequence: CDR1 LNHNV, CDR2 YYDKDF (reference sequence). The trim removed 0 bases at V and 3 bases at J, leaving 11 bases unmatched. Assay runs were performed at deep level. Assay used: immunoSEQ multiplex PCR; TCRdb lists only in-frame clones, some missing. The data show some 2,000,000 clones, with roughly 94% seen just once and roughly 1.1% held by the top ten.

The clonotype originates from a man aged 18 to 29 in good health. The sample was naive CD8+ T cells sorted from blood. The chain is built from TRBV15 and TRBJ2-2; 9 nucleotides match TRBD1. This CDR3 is CATSRDLISGQGDTGELFF. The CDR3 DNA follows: TGTGCCACCAGCAGAGATTTAATCTCGGGACAGGGTGACACCGGGGAGCTGTTTTTT.